This T cell receptor (beta chain) was captured in a study of beta chain features in type 1 diabetes. General study findings and limits: Sampled from patients, naive, central memory and Treg TCRB repertoires appeared more similar than those sampled from healthy donors. Possible PCR preference for shorter templates applied equally to patients and controls.

Between the trimmed V and J ends, which lost 0 bases and 7 bases, there was a span of 14 bases. The CDR3 consists of 15 residues. The germline V gene has CDR1 SGDLS and CDR2 YYNGEE. Of note for this clone: What it binds is not known.

All of the isolated RNA was reverse transcribed, so expressed TCRB transcripts were sequenced. Profiling relied on immunoSEQ multiplex PCR, and the TCRdb table lists in-frame clones only, not all of them. The data hold some 500,000 clones, with over 9.5% observed a single time. V and J are TRBV9 and TRBJ1-3, with no clear D. Sequenced: naive CD4+ T cells from blood. The receptor comes from a woman aged 18-35 years in good health. CDR3 coding DNA: TGTGCCAGCAGCGTAGACCTGGGTATAGTGAACACCATATATTTT. Translation: CASSVDLGIVNTIYF.